A selection of T cell receptor beta chains follows, all from one sample in a study of post-analysis software for immune sequencing data. From the PCR reads, TCRdb called clonotypes with MiXCR, one entry per CDR3 protein. The sample has about 150,000 distinct CDR3 sequences; around 30% are singletons. Sequenced material: blood. These receptors all stem from a girl between 10 and 17 years old with multiple sclerosis. The CDR3 runs from the conserved cysteine through the conserved F or W. Each record gives: D gene, J gene, V gene, clone size, CDR3 DNA, CDR3 protein. D genes are given only for firm matches. Expanded clones are given a class, and other clones once, few, many or no size at all.

>TRBD1|TRBJ2-7|TRBV5-1|few
TGCGCCAGCGCATCACCTGGACAGGGGGGGAGCGGGCGATACGAGCAGTACTTC
CASASPGQGGSGRYEQYF
>TRBD2|TRBJ2-1|TRBV5-1|many
TGCGCCAGCAGCACAGGGACTAGCGGGAGTATTGGGCAGTTCTTC
CASSTGTSGSIGQFF
>TRBD1|TRBJ1-2|TRBV10-3|many
TGTGCCATCAGTGGAGGGACAGGAGATATAGGCTACACCTTC
CAISGGTGDIGYTF
>NA|TRBJ2-6|TRBV5-1|NA
TGCGCCAGCAGCTTGGAGATTCGGGGCGCTGGGGCCAACGTCCTGACTTTC
CASSLEIRGAGANVLTF
>NA|TRBJ2-1|TRBV20-1|many
TGCAGTGCTAGGCCTGGTCGTGAGCAGTTCTTC
CSARPGREQFF
>NA|TRBJ2-3|TRBV2|many
TGTGCCAGCAGTGAAGAAGCACGCACAGATACGCAGTATTTT
CASSEEARTDTQYF
>NA|TRBJ2-7|TRBV3-1|NA
TGTGCCAGCAGCCTGGTGAGGGACTTTCCCTCCTACGAGCAGTACTTC
CASSLVRDFPSYEQYF
>NA|TRBJ2-7|TRBV6-2/TRBV6-3|NA
TGTGCCAGCAGTTACACCCCTAGAACCTACGAGCAGTACTTC
CASSYTPRTYEQYF
>NA|TRBJ2-7|TRBV20-1|few
TGCAGTGCTAGCCGCTCCGGGCGCTCCTACGGGCAGTACTTC
CSASRSGRSYGQYF
>NA|TRBJ1-6|TRBV28|NA
TGTGCCAGCAGTTTGTTCAGACAGCCGGGTTCACCCCTCCACTTT
CASSLFRQPGSPLHF
>TRBD2|TRBJ2-5|TRBV5-1|many
TGCGCCAGCAGTATGACTAGCGGCGTGGCGTCGGAGACCCAGTACTTC
CASSMTSGVASETQYF
>TRBD1|TRBJ2-7|TRBV5-1|few
TGCGCCGGCAGCTCTTCCAGACAGGGAAGTCCCTACGAGCAGTACTTC
CAGSSSRQGSPYEQYF
>NA|TRBJ2-3|TRBV4-1|many
TGCGCCAGCAGCCAGCCCCTTACTCCTAGCACAGATACGCAGTATTTT
CASSQPLTPSTDTQYF
>TRBD2|TRBJ2-1|TRBV7-2|few
TGTGTCAGCAGCTCACCTTGGGCTAGCGGGAGTTGGAGTTACAATGAGCAGTTCTTC
CVSSSPWASGSWSYNEQFF
>NA|TRBJ2-1|TRBV5-5|NA
TGTGCCAGCAGCTTTCGGTCTCAAGCGGACCGAAATGAGCAGTTCTTC
CASSFRSQADRNEQFF
>TRBD1|TRBJ1-2|TRBV12-3/TRBV12-4|many
TGTGCCAGCAGAACCGGACAGGGCTTGGGAGGCTACACCTTC
CASRTGQGLGGYTF
>NA|TRBJ2-1|TRBV7-2|NA
TGTGCCAGCAGCTTCACACCAGACAATGAGCAGTTCTTC
CASSFTPDNEQFF
>TRBD1|TRBJ1-2|TRBV6-1|NA
TGTGCCAGCAGTGGGGTCCCAGACAGGGTCGGGTATGGCTACACCTTC
CASSGVPDRVGYGYTF
>NA|TRBJ2-2|TRBV29-1|few
TGCAGCGTTGGAACAGGGCCCACCGGGGAGCTGTTTTTT
CSVGTGPTGELFF
>NA|TRBJ2-3|TRBV10-3|many
TGTGCCATCACTTCGCCCCAGGGGGGCGGGGCAGATACGCAGTATTTT
CAITSPQGGGADTQYF
>NA|TRBJ2-3|TRBV4-1|many
TGCGCCAGCAGCCAAGTCCGAAGCACAGATACGCAGTATTTT
CASSQVRSTDTQYF
>NA|TRBJ2-7|TRBV29-1|few
TGCAGCGTTGGCGGGCGGGCCTCCTACGAGCAGTACTTC
CSVGGRASYEQYF
>NA|TRBJ2-1|TRBV29-1|NA
TGCAGCGTTGAAAGACTCGAGGGGGATGAGCAGTTCTTC
CSVERLEGDEQFF
>TRBD1|TRBJ2-3|TRBV7-3|many
TGTGCCAGCAGCTGGAAACCAGAACAGGGGGCGCCGCCAGATACGCAGTATTTT
CASSWKPEQGAPPDTQYF
>NA|TRBJ2-3|TRBV15|many
TGTGCCACCAGCAGAGATCTGGATACGCAGTATTTT
CATSRDLDTQYF
>TRBD2|TRBJ2-1|TRBV20-1|many
TGCAGTGCTTCAACCGGGACTAGCCTTGAGCAGTTCTTC
CSASTGTSLEQFF
>TRBD2|TRBJ2-3|TRBV28|NA
TGTGCCAGCAATCCATCGACTAGCGGGAGGAGAAATACGCAGTATTTT
CASNPSTSGRRNTQYF
>NA|TRBJ2-2|TRBV27|few
TGTGCCAGCAGTTTGTTCGCGAACAGTGGGAGCGGGGAGCTGTTTTTT
CASSLFANSGSGELFF
>NA|TRBJ2-1|TRBV6-6|NA
TGTGCCAGCAGTTTGAGAGGCCCCCGGAAAGGTGAGCAGTTCTTC
CASSLRGPRKGEQFF
>NA|TRBJ1-5|TRBV4-2|NA
TGTGCCAGCAGCCAAGATGCCCCCAATCAGCCCCAGCATTTT
CASSQDAPNQPQHF
>NA|TRBJ1-1|TRBV15|few
TGTGCCACCAGCATACAGGGCTATAACACTGAAGCTTTCTTT
CATSIQGYNTEAFF
>NA|TRBJ1-5|TRBV30|NA
TGTGCCTGGAGTGTTTCGGGGGGGCAGCCCCAGCATTTT
CAWSVSGGQPQHF
>NA|TRBJ2-3|TRBV7-8|NA
TGTGCCTGCAGCTCCAGCCTGGCAGATACGCAGTATTTT
CACSSSLADTQYF
>NA|TRBJ2-7|TRBV5-1|NA
TGCGCCAGCAGCTCGGAGGGGGGGAATTCGAACGAGCAGTACTTC
CASSSEGGNSNEQYF
>NA|TRBJ2-2|TRBV12-3/TRBV12-4|few
TGTGCCAGCATAACAAAGAACCAGGGGCTTACCGGGGAGCTGTTTTTT
CASITKNQGLTGELFF
>NA|TRBJ1-1|TRBV5-8|many
TGTGCCAGCAGCTATCCCCAGAACACTGAAGCTTTCTTT
CASSYPQNTEAFF
>TRBD1|TRBJ1-1|TRBV6-1|NA
TGTGCCAGCGGTGAAGGGGGCCGTGAGGCTTTCTTT
CASGEGGREAFF
>NA|TRBJ2-7|TRBV6-5|many
TGTGCCAGCAGATCACAGGCCTACGAGCAGTACTTC
CASRSQAYEQYF
>TRBD1|TRBJ1-2|TRBV14|NA
TGTGCCAGCAGCCCCCGGGACAGGGGTCAACCTAACTATGGCTACACCTTC
CASSPRDRGQPNYGYTF
>NA|TRBJ2-4|TRBV10-3|medium-sized
TGTGCCATCAGTGAGTCAGAGGCTAGTGTAGCCAAAAACATTCAGTACTTC
CAISESEASVAKNIQYF
>NA|TRBJ2-7|TRBV18|NA
TGTGCCAGCTCACCGGTTGACTGGGCCTACGAGCAGTACTTC
CASSPVDWAYEQYF
>TRBD1|TRBJ1-2|TRBV29-1|many
TGCAGCGTTATAGACAGGGACTATGGCTACACCTTC
CSVIDRDYGYTF
>NA|TRBJ2-3|TRBV12-3/TRBV12-4|NA
TGTGCCAGCAGTTCTTGGGGGAGCTCAGATACGCAGTATTTT
CASSSWGSSDTQYF
>NA|TRBJ1-2|TRBV25-1|few
TGTGCCAGCAGTCCTGGTAGGACAATCACCTTC
CASSPGRTITF
>NA|TRBJ2-5|TRBV28|NA
TGTGCCAGCAGCCGACTCACGCCCGGGGGAGGGACCCAGTACTTC
CASSRLTPGGGTQYF
>TRBD1|TRBJ2-7|TRBV30|once
TGTGCCTGGAGTGTCCCGACAGGGCAGATGCGAAATGGCGAGCAGTACTTC
CAWSVPTGQMRNGEQYF
>TRBD2|TRBJ2-3|TRBV20-1|NA
TGCAGTGCTAGAGATCCCAAGACTAGCGGGAGACTGGCAGATACGCAGTATTTT
CSARDPKTSGRLADTQYF
>NA|TRBJ1-2|TRBV12-3/TRBV12-4|many
TGTGCCAGCAGTTTAGGTCAGGGGAATGGCTACACCTTC
CASSLGQGNGYTF
>NA|TRBJ2-1|TRBV5-1|many
TGCGCCAGCAGCTCCGATAGGGCCCATGAGCAGTTCTTC
CASSSDRAHEQFF
>NA|TRBJ2-7|TRBV12-3/TRBV12-4|many
TGTGCCAGCAGTTTAAGCGGGGACAGCTCCTACGAGCAGTACTTC
CASSLSGDSSYEQYF
>NA|TRBJ2-7|TRBV5-1|many
TGCGCCAGCAGCATCGGACAGTCGTACGAGCAGTACTTC
CASSIGQSYEQYF
>TRBD2|TRBJ2-5|TRBV20-1|NA
TGCAGTGCTAGCGGACTAGCGGGAGGGAAAGAGACCCAGTACTTC
CSASGLAGGKETQYF
>NA|TRBJ1-2|TRBV6-5|many
TGTGCCAGCAGTTATAGTGCTAACTATGGCTACACCTTC
CASSYSANYGYTF
>NA|TRBJ2-7|TRBV7-2|many
TGTGCCAGCAGCTTAGGAAGTCTCACCTACGAGCAGTACTTC
CASSLGSLTYEQYF
>NA|TRBJ2-3|TRBV6-1|many
TGTGCCAGCAGTCCCCCGGGGGCGAGTTCAGATACGCAGTATTTT
CASSPPGASSDTQYF
>TRBD1|TRBJ1-5|TRBV7-9|NA
TGTGCCAGCAGCGATACAGGGGTGAGCAATCAGCCCCAGCATTTT
CASSDTGVSNQPQHF
>NA|TRBJ1-5|TRBV7-9|NA
TGTGCCAGCAGTTCAGCGGATGGCAATCAGCCCCAGCATTTT
CASSSADGNQPQHF
>TRBD1|TRBJ1-5|TRBV18|NA
TGTGCCAGCTCACTACGAGGGGGCGCGGAGCAGCCCCAGCATTTT
CASSLRGGAEQPQHF
>TRBD2|TRBJ2-1|TRBV6-4|few
TGTGCCAGCTATCTAGCGGGAGCCCGCCGGGTATACAATGAGCAGTTCTTC
CASYLAGARRVYNEQFF